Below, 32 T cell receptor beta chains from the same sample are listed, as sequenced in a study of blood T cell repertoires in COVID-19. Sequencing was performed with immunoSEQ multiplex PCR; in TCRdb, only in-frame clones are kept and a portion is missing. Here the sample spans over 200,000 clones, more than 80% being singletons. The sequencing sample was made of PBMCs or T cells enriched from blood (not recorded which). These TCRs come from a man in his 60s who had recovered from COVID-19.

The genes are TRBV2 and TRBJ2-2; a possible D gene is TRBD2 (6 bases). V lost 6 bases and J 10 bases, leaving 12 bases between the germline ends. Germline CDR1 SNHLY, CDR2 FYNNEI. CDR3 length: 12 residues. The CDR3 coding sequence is TGTGCCAGCAGGGGGGGAGTTGAGGAGCTGTTTTTT. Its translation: CASRGGVEELFF. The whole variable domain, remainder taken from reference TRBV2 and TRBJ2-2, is EPEVTQTPSHQVTQMGQEVILRCVPISNHLYFYWYRQILGQKVEFLVSFYNNEISEKSEIFDDQFSVERPDGSNFTLKIRSTKLEDSAMYFCASRGGVEELFFGEGSRLTVL.

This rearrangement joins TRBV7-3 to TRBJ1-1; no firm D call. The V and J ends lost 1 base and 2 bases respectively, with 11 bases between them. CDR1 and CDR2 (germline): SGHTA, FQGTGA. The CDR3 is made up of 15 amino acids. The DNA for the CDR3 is TGTGCCAGCAGCTTAATGGGCTCTGGTAACACTGAAGCTTTCTTT. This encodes CASSLMGSGNTEAFF.

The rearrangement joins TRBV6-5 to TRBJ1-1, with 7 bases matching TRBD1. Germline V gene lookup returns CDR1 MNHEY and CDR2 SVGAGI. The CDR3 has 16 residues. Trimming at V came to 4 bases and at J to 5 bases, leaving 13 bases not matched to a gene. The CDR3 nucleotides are TGTGCCAGCAGTTCCGTGACAGGGCGCCGGGTAACTGAAGCTTTCTTT. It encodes CASSSVTGRRVTEAFF.

The CDR3 protein is CASSDGLAGGGADTQYF. DNA for the CDR3: TGTGCCAGCAGTGACGGACTAGCGGGGGGAGGGGCAGATACGCAGTATTTT. The V gene is TRBV2, the J gene TRBJ2-3; 14 bases are a match to TRBD2. J gave up 4 bases and V 3 bases, and 6 bases lay outside the gene matches. The CDR3 covers 17 residues. Germline assignment: CDR1 SNHLY and CDR2 FYNNEI.

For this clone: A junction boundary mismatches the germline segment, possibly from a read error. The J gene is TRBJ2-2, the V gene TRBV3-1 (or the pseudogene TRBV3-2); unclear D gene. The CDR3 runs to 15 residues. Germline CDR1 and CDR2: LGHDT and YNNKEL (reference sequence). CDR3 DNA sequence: TGTGCCAGCAACCAAGTAGTTCAGGACACCGGGGAGCTGTTTTTT. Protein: CASNQVVQDTGELFF.

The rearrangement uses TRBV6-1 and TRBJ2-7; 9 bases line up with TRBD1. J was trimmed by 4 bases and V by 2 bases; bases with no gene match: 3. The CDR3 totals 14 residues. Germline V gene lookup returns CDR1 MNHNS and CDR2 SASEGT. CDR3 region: CASSEYGTGYEQYF. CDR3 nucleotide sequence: TGTGCCAGCAGTGAATATGGGACAGGGTACGAGCAGTACTTC.

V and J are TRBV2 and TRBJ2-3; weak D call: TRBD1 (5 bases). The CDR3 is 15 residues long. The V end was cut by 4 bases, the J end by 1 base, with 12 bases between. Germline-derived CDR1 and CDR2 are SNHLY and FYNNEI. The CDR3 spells CASSVGKQGTDTQYF. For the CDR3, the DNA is TGTGCCAGCAGTGTAGGTAAACAGGGCACAGATACGCAGTATTTT.

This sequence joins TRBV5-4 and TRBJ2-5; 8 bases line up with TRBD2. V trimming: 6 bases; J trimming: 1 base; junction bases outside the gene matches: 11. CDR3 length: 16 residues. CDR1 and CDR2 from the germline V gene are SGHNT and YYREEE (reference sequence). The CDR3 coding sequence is TGTGCCAGCACCCCCGGTGGGCGGGGGGTCCAAGAGACCCAGTACTTC. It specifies CASTPGGRGVQETQYF.

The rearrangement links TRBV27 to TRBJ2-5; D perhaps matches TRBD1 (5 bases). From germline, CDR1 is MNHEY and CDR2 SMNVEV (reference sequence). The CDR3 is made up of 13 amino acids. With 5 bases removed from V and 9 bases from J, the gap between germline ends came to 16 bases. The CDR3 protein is CASSPLQGESQYF. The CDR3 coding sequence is TGTGCCAGCAGTCCCCTGCAGGGTGAATCCCAGTACTTC.

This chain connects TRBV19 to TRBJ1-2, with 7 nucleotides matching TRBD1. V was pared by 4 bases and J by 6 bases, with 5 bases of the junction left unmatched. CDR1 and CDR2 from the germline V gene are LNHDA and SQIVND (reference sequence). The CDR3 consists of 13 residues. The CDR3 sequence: CASSRQGRNGYTF. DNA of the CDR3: TGTGCCAGTAGTAGACAGGGAAGGAATGGCTACACCTTC.

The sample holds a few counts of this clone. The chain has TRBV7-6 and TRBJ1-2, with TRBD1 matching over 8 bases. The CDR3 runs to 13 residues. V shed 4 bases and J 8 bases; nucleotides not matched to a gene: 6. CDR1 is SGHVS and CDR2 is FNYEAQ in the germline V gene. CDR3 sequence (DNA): TGTGCCAGCAGCTCAGGACAGGGCGGGGGCTACACCTTC. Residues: CASSSGQGGGYTF.

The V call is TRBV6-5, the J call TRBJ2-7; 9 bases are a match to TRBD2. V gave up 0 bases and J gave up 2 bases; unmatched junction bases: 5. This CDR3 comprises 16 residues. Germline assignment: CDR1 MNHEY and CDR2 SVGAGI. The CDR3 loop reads CASSYSGLAGTYEQYF. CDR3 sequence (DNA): TGTGCCAGCAGTTACTCAGGCCTAGCGGGGACCTACGAGCAGTACTTC.

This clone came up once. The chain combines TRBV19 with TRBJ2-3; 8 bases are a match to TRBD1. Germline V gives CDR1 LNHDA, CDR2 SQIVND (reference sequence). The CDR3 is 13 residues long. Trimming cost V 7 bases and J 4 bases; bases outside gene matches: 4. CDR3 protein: CASNDRGPDTQYF. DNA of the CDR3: TGTGCCAGTAACGACAGGGGTCCAGATACGCAGTATTTT.

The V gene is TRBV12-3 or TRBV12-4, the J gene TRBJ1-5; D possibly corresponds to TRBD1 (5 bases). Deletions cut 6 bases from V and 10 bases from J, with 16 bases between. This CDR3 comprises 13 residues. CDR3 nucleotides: TGTGCCAGCAGGGACACCTATTTCGGACCCCAGCATTTT. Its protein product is CASRDTYFGPQHF.

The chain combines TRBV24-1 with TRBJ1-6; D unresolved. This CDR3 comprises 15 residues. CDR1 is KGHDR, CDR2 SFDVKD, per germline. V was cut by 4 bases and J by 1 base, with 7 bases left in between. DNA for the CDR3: TGTGCCACCAGTGACGGAGGGTCCTATAATTCACCCCTCCACTTT. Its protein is CATSDGGSYNSPLHF.

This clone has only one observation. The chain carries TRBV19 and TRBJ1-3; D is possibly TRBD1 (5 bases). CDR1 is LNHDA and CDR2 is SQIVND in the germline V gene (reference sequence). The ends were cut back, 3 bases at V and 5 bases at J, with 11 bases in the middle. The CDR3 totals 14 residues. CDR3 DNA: TGTGCCAGTAGTATTTGGGGGGGTAGAAACACCATATATTTT. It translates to CASSIWGGRNTIYF.

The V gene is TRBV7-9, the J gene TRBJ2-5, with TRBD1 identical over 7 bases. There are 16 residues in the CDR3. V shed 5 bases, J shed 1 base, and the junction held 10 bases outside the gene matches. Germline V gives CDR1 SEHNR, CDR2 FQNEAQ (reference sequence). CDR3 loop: CASSTPPGTAQETQYF. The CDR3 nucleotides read TGTGCCAGCAGCACCCCGCCCGGGACAGCCCAAGAGACCCAGTACTTC.

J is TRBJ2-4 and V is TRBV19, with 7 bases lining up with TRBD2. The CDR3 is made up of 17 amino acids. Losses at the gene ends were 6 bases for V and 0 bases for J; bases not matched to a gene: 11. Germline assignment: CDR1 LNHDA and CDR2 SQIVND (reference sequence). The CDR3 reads CASREDPAGRAKNIQYF. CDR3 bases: TGTGCCAGTAGGGAGGATCCAGCGGGGAGAGCCAAAAACATTCAGTACTTC.

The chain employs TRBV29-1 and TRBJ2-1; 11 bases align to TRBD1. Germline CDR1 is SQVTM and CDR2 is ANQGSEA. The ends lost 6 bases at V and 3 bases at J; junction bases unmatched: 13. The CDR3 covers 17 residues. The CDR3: CSVDRTGGILGYNEQFF. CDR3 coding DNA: TGCAGCGTGGATAGGACAGGGGGCATTTTGGGCTACAATGAGCAGTTCTTC.

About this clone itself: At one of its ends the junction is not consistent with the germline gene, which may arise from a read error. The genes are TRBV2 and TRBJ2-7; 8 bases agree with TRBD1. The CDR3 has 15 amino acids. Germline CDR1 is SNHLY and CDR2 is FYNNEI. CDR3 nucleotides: TGTGCCGGCAGGGTGTCTCAGGGGGCGTCCTACGAGCAGTACTTC. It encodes CAGRVSQGASYEQYF.

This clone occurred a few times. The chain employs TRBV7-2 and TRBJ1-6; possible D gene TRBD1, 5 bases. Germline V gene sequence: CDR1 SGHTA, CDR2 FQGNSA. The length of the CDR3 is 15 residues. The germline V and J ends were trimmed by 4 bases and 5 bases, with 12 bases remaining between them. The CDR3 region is CASSSGGGNNSPLHF. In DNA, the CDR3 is TGTGCCAGCAGCTCCGGCGGGGGGAATAATTCACCCCTCCACTTT.

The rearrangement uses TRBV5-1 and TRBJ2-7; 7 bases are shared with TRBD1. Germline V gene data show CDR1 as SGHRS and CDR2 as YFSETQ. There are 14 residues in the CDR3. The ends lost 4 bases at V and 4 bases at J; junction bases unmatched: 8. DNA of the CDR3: TGCGCCAGCAGCCCTAGACAGGGTTTATACGAGCAGTACTTC. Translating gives CASSPRQGLYEQYF.

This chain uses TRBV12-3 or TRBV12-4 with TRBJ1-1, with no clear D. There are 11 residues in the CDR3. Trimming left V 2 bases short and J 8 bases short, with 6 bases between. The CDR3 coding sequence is TGTGCCAGCAGTTTATCGGGGGAAGCTTTCTTT. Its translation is CASSLSGEAFF.

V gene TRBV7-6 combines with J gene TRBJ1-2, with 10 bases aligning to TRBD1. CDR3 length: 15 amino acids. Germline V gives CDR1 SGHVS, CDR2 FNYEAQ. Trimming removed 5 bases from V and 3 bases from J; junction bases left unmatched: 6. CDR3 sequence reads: CASSLGTGVHYGYTF. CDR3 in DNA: TGTGCCAGCAGCCTCGGGACAGGGGTTCACTATGGCTACACCTTC.

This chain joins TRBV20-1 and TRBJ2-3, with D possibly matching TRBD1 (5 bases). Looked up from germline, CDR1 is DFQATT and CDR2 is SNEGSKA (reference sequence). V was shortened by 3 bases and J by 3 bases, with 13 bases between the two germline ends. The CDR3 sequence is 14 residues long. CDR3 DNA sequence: TGCAGTGCTAGTGGGCAGGGCCTTACAGATACGCAGTATTTT. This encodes CSASGQGLTDTQYF.

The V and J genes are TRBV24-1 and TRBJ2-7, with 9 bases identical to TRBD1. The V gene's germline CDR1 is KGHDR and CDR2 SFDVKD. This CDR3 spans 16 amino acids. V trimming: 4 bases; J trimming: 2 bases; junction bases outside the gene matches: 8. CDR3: CATSDAGQGRPYEQYF. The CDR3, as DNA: TGTGCCACCAGTGACGCTGGACAGGGGCGTCCCTACGAGCAGTACTTC.

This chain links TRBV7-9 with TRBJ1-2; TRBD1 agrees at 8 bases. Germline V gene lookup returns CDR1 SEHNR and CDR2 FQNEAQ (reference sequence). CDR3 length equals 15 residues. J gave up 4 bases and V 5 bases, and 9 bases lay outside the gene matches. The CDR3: CASSRPGQEFYGYTF. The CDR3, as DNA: TGTGCCAGCAGCCGACCGGGACAGGAGTTCTATGGCTACACCTTC.

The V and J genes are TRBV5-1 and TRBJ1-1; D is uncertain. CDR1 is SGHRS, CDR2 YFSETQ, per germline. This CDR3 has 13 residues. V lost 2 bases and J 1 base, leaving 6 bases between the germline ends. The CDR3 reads CASSLHPNTEAFF. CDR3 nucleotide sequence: TGCGCCAGCAGCTTACACCCGAACACTGAAGCTTTCTTT.

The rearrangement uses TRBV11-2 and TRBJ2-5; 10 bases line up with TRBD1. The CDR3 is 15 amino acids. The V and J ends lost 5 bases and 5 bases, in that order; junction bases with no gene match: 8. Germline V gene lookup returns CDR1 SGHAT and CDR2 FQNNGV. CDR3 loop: CASSQRLGQGETQYF. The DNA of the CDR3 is TGTGCCAGCAGCCAGAGATTGGGACAGGGGGAGACCCAGTACTTC.

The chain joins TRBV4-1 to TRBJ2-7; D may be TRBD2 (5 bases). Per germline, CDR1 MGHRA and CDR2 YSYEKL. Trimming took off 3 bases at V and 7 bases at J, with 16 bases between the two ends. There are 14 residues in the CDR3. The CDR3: CASSQPTGSGEQYF. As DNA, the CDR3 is TGCGCCAGCAGCCAGCCTACTGGGAGTGGGGAGCAGTACTTC.

Written as DNA, the CDR3 is TGTGCCAGCAGTGATCGGTCCGCGAACACCGGGGAGCTGTTTTTT. Its translation: CASSDRSANTGELFF. V usage is TRBV6-4 and J usage is TRBJ2-2; no clear D. Trimming cost V 3 bases and J 0 bases, with 8 bases left between them. Germline V gives CDR1 MRHNA, CDR2 SNTAGT. The CDR3 is 15 amino acids.

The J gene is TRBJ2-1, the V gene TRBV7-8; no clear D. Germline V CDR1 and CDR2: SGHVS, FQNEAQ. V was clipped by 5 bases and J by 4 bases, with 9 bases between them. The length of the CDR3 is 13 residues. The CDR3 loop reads CASSVGEYNEQFF. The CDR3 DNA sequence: TGTGCCAGCAGCGTAGGAGAGTACAATGAGCAGTTCTTC.